A selection of T cell receptor beta chains follows, all from one sample in a study of regulatory T cells in long-lasting Graves disease. TCRdb reprocessed the multiplex PCR reads via MiXCR and lists one record per CDR3 protein. The sample has around 450,000 distinct CDR3 sequences; 20% to 25% are singletons. The sample here was peripheral blood mononuclear cells (PBMCs), taken when the disease was refractory, from a patient treated with antithyroid drugs. These receptors were collected from a female donor with Graves disease. Both conserved end residues are part of each CDR3. The D gene is left open where the match is weak.

CDR3 length	V gene	D gene	J gene	CDR3 protein
14	TRBV29-1	NA	TRBJ1-3	CSVEDSQKGNTIYF
12	TRBV3-1	NA	TRBJ1-2	CASSRGLYDYTF
15	TRBV7-2	TRBD2	TRBJ2-4	CASSSTGTSGNIQYF
17	TRBV19	TRBD1	TRBJ2-2	CASSAPRTGRGTGELFF
13	TRBV18	NA	TRBJ2-7	CASSPGVRYEQYF
15	TRBV2	NA	TRBJ2-2	CASSHIDMTGGELFF
15	TRBV25-1	TRBD1	TRBJ1-1	CASSFLGQGNTEASF
23	TRBV12-3/TRBV12-4	NA	TRBJ1-4	CASSFVRFPRVRTTHARSENLFF
13	TRBV27	NA	TRBJ2-4	CASRGLAKNIQYF
15	TRBV6-8	TRBD1	TRBJ2-7	CVSSFVPGQNYEQYF
13	TRBV12-3/TRBV12-4	NA	TRBJ1-1	CASSPQSDIGAFF
15	TRBV28	NA	TRBJ2-5	CASSLSGRGRETQYF
13	TRBV24-1	NA	TRBJ2-5	CATSDRSRETQYF